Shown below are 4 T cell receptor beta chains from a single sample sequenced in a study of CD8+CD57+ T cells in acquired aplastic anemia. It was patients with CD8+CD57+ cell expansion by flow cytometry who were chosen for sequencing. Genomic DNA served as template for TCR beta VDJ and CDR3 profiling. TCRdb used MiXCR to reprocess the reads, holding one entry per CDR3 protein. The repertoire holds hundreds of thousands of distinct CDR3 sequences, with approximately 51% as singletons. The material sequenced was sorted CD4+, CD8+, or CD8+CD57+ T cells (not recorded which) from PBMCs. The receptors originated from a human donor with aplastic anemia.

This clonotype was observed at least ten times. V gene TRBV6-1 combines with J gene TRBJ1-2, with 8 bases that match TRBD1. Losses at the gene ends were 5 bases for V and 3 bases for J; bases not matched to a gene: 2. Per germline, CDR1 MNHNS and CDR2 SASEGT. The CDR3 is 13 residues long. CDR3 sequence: CASSSTGDYGYTF. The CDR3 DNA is TGTGCCAGCAGTTCGACAGGGGACTATGGCTACACCTTC.

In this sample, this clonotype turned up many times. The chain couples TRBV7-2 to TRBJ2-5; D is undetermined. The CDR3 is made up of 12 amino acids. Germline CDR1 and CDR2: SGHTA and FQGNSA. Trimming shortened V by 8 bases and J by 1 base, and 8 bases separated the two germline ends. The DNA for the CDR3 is TGTGCCAGCGGCACAATCCAAGAGACCCAGTACTTC. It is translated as CASGTIQETQYF.

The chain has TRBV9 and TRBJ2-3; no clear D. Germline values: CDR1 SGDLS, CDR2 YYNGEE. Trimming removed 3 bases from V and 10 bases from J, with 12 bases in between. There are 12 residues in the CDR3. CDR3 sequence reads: CASSENARAQYF. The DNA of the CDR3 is TGTGCCAGCAGCGAGAATGCCCGGGCGCAGTATTTT. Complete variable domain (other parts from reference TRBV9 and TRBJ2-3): DSGVTQTPKHLITATGQRVTLRCSPRSGDLSVYWYQQSLDQGLQFLIQYYNGEERAKGNILERFSAQQFPDLHSELNLSSLELGDSALYFCASSENARAQYFGPGTRLTVL.

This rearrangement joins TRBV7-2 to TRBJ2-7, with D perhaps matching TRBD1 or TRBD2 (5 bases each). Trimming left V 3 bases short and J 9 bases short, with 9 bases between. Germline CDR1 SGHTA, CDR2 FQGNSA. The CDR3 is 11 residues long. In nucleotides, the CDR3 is TGTGCCAGCAGCTTGGGGGAAGGGCAGTACTTC. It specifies CASSLGEGQYF.